The 32 T cell receptor beta chains reported below all come from one sample, sequenced in a study of OX40 agonist ivuxolimab in advanced cancers. The repertoire was sequenced with immunoSEQ multiplex PCR; TCRdb's copy has only in-frame clones and lacks some. The data show around 62,000 clones, 84% seen once. Sequenced here: CD4+ or CD8+ T cells sorted from blood, sampled in a trial of the OX40 agonist ivuxolimab. These receptors all come from an adult with an advanced solid tumor such as melanoma, head and neck, liver or kidney cancer.

The CDR3 sequence: CASSLDQGMGSYEQYF. The DNA of the CDR3 is TGTGCCAGCAGCTTAGATCAGGGAATGGGATCCTACGAGCAGTACTTC. The rearrangement joins TRBV7-2 to TRBJ2-7, with D possibly matching TRBD1 (5 bases). The CDR3 has 16 amino acids. V lost 1 base and J 1 base, leaving 14 bases between the germline ends. Germline CDR1 is SGHTA and CDR2 is FQGNSA.

The chain employs TRBV29-1 and TRBJ1-2; weak D call: TRBD1 (5 bases). Germline CDR1 and CDR2: SQVTM and ANQGSEA. This CDR3 spans 12 amino acids. V was cut by 6 bases and J by 5 bases, with 13 bases left in between. CDR3 protein: CSVGEGAYGYTF. The CDR3 DNA reads as TGCAGCGTGGGGGAAGGCGCGTATGGCTACACCTTC.

CDR3 nucleotide sequence: TGTGCCAGCAGCTCCCGGACAGCTAGCACAGATACGCAGTATTTT. The encoded protein is CASSSRTASTDTQYF. The chain carries TRBV5-6 and TRBJ2-3; a possible D gene is TRBD1 (6 bases). CDR1 SGHDT and CDR2 YYEEEE come from the germline V gene. This CDR3 has 15 amino acids. V lost 3 bases to trimming and J lost 0 bases, with 11 bases between them.

The chain carries TRBV7-8 and TRBJ2-5; possibly TRBD2 for D (7 bases). The ends were cut back, 3 bases at V and 5 bases at J, with 16 bases in the middle. The CDR3 runs to 15 residues. CDR1 and CDR2 (germline): SGHVS, FQNEAQ. The CDR3 protein is CASSFRGGASETQYF. CDR3 nucleotides: TGTGCCAGCAGCTTTAGGGGGGGGGCTTCCGAGACCCAGTACTTC. The variable domain in full, completed from reference TRBV7-8 and TRBJ2-5, reads GAGVSQSPRYKVAKRGQDVALRCDPISGHVSLFWYQQALGQGPEFLTYFQNEAQLDKSGLPSDRFFAERPEGSVSTLKIQRTQQEDSAVYLCASSFRGGASETQYFGPGTRLLVL.

The chain couples TRBV2 to TRBJ1-3; tentatively, D is TRBD1 (5 bases). This CDR3 has 14 amino acids. Trimming took off 3 bases at V and 2 bases at J, with 8 bases between the two ends. CDR1 SNHLY and CDR2 FYNNEI come from the germline V gene. The CDR3 region has the DNA TGTGCCAGCAGTGAGATCAGGGCTGGAAACACCATATATTTT. This translates into CASSEIRAGNTIYF.

The chain is built from TRBV19 and TRBJ2-2, with unresolved D. This CDR3 is 12 amino acids long. V gave up 2 bases and J gave up 4 bases, with 2 bases separating them. CDR1 is LNHDA and CDR2 is SQIVND in the germline V gene (reference sequence). CDR3 sequence reads: CASSIRTGELFF. The CDR3 DNA reads TGTGCCAGTAGTATACGCACCGGGGAGCTGTTTTTT.

V gene TRBV7-2 combines with J gene TRBJ2-6, with D tentatively TRBD2 (5 bases). Germline CDR1 SGHTA, CDR2 FQGNSA. The CDR3 has 15 amino acids. V gave up 5 bases and J gave up 2 bases, with 10 bases separating them. The CDR3 DNA is TGTGCCAGCAGCGCGGGCCAGCCTGGGGCCAACGTCCTGACTTTC. Translation gives CASSAGQPGANVLTF.

The chain links TRBV19 to TRBJ1-5, with 8 bases that match TRBD1. CDR1 is LNHDA and CDR2 is SQIVND in the germline V gene (reference sequence). This CDR3 region has 15 residues. The ends lost 1 base at V and 4 bases at J; junction bases unmatched: 3. The DNA of the CDR3 is TGTGCCAGTAGTATAGGACAGGGGTATAATCAGCCCCAGCATTTT. Translated, it gives CASSIGQGYNQPQHF.

The chain joins TRBV6-6 to TRBJ1-5; 10 bases are a match to TRBD1. The trim removed 4 bases at V and 3 bases at J, leaving 3 bases unmatched. The germline gives CDR1 MNHNY, CDR2 SVGAGI (reference sequence). CDR3 size: 15 residues. The CDR3 DNA is TGTGCCAGCAGTTTGGACAGGGGGTTCAATCAGCCCCAGCATTTT. Its protein is CASSLDRGFNQPQHF.

This clone was counted only a few times. This chain uses TRBV27 with TRBJ2-1; D remains ambiguous. The V end was cut by 4 bases, the J end by 12 bases, with 13 bases between. This CDR3 has 12 residues. Germline CDR1 MNHEY, CDR2 SMNVEV (reference sequence). CDR3 residues: CASSYDKLGQFF. CDR3 nucleotide sequence: TGTGCCAGCAGTTACGACAAGCTGGGGCAGTTCTTC.

The chain is built from TRBV6-5 and TRBJ2-7, with 7 bases fitting TRBD1. The V and J ends lost 6 bases and 1 base, in that order; junction bases with no gene match: 6. Germline values: CDR1 MNHEY, CDR2 SVGAGI. CDR3 length equals 14 residues. CDR3 bases: TGTGCCAGCAGGGACCCGGGACAGTCCTACGAGCAGTACTTC. It codes for CASRDPGQSYEQYF.

This clone was picked up many times. The rearrangement joins TRBV4-1 to TRBJ1-6; a weak D match, TRBD1 (5 bases). Trimming shortened V by 6 bases and J by 9 bases, and 12 bases separated the two germline ends. Germline lookup yields CDR1 MGHRA and CDR2 YSYEKL. The length of the CDR3 is 13 residues. CDR3 DNA sequence: TGCGCCAGCAGAACTCCAGGGACTTCACCCCTCCACTTT. Translation: CASRTPGTSPLHF.

This clone was seen a single time. The rearrangement joins TRBV18 to TRBJ2-3; a possible D gene is TRBD2 (6 bases). V was clipped by 0 bases and J by 6 bases, with 7 bases between them. This CDR3 has 13 residues. Germline CDR1 and CDR2: KGHSH and LQKENI. The CDR3 spells CASSPPGGDTQYF. CDR3 bases: TGTGCCAGCTCACCACCAGGAGGGGATACGCAGTATTTT.

The chain carries TRBV4-1 and TRBJ1-2; D is uncertain. CDR3 length: 14 amino acids. CDR1 and CDR2 from the germline V gene are MGHRA and YSYEKL. V dropped 0 bases and J dropped 4 bases, with 9 bases sitting between them. The CDR3: CASSQEGRRYGYTF. CDR3 in DNA: TGCGCCAGCAGCCAAGAAGGGCGGCGCTATGGCTACACCTTC.

V and J are TRBV10-3 and TRBJ1-4; 10 bases match TRBD1. Germline CDR1 and CDR2: ENHRY and SYGVKD. Losses at the gene ends were 6 bases for V and 7 bases for J; bases not matched to a gene: 5. The CDR3 covers 14 residues. CDR3 protein: CAIRSGTGVEKLFF. The CDR3 coding sequence is TGTGCCATCAGATCCGGGACAGGGGTTGAAAAACTGTTTTTT.

The rearrangement uses TRBV28 and TRBJ2-3; 12 nucleotides agree with TRBD2. V lost 1 base and J lost 0; bases outside the gene matches: 2. The CDR3 extends over 17 amino acids. Germline assignment: CDR1 MDHEN and CDR2 SYDVKM. The chain's CDR3 is CASSLSGLAGSTDTQYF. The CDR3 coding sequence is TGTGCCAGCAGTTTATCCGGACTAGCGGGGAGCACAGATACGCAGTATTTT.

The V and J genes are TRBV5-1 and TRBJ2-3; TRBD1 matches at 9 bases. Germline V gives CDR1 SGHRS, CDR2 YFSETQ. The CDR3 length is 15 residues. The trim removed 3 bases at V and 5 bases at J, leaving 7 bases unmatched. The CDR3 sequence is CASSWTGAREDTQYF. DNA for the CDR3: TGCGCCAGCAGCTGGACAGGGGCCCGGGAAGATACGCAGTATTTT.

The DNA of the CDR3 is TGCGCCAGCAGCTTGGTTCAGGGGAATAATTCACCCCTCCACTTT. Protein sequence: CASSLVQGNNSPLHF. The gene calls are TRBV5-1 and TRBJ1-6; weak D call: TRBD1 (6 bases). Germline CDR1 is SGHRS and CDR2 is YFSETQ. With 0 bases removed from V and 5 bases from J, the gap between germline ends came to 9 bases. The CDR3 length is 15 residues.

The rearrangement uses TRBV4-1 and TRBJ2-7, with D perhaps matching TRBD1 (6 bases). V was clipped by 4 bases and J by 4 bases, with 14 bases between them. CDR1 MGHRA and CDR2 YSYEKL come from the germline V gene. CDR3 length: 14 residues. CDR3 in DNA: TGCGCCAGCAGCCCAAGCCCAACAGGGTACGAGCAGTACTTC. Translation: CASSPSPTGYEQYF.

The V call is TRBV19, the J call TRBJ1-5; the D is unclear. Trimming stripped 3 bases from V and 2 bases from J, with 11 bases between. The CDR3 covers 15 residues. Germline lookup yields CDR1 LNHDA and CDR2 SQIVND (reference sequence). The CDR3 DNA reads TGTGCCAGTAGTATCCCCGGGATGGGCAATCAGCCCCAGCATTTT. Translation gives CASSIPGMGNQPQHF.

V is TRBV19 and J is TRBJ2-4, with D perhaps matching TRBD2 (5 bases). The V gene lost 5 bases and the J gene lost 3 bases, with 8 bases spanning the gap. Germline lookup yields CDR1 LNHDA and CDR2 SQIVND (reference sequence). This CDR3 spans 13 amino acids. CDR3 nucleotide sequence: TGTGCCAGTAGTTTCGGAGGCAAAAACATTCAGTACTTC. It is translated as CASSFGGKNIQYF.

The V call is TRBV5-6, the J call TRBJ2-7, with D perhaps being TRBD1 or TRBD2 (5 bases each). CDR1 and CDR2 (germline): SGHDT, YYEEEE. The CDR3 has 13 amino acids. V lost 1 base, J lost 12 bases, and 17 bases lay in between. The chain's CDR3 is CASSLRGGGTRYF. As DNA, the CDR3 is TGTGCCAGCAGCTTGAGGGGTGGGGGAACTAGGTACTTC. Drawing the rest from reference TRBV5-6 and TRBJ2-7, the complete variable domain is DAGVTQSPTHLIKTRGQQVTLRCSPKSGHDTVSWYQQALGQGPQFIFQYYEEEERQRGNFPDRFSGHQFPNYSSELNVNALLLGDSALYLCASSLRGGGTRYFGPGTRLTVT.

The CDR3 nucleotides are TGTGCCAGCAGCCCCGAGGCAAATTTCTATATGGGAGAGACCCAGTACTTC. Translation gives CASSPEANFYMGETQYF. The genes are TRBV5-4 and TRBJ2-5; no definite D call. Germline loops: CDR1 SGHNT, CDR2 YYREEE (reference sequence). V lost 4 bases and J 4 bases, leaving 23 bases between the germline ends. The CDR3 has 17 residues.

The rearrangement joins TRBV18 to TRBJ1-5; D not resolved. There are 14 residues in the CDR3. The V end was cut by 5 bases, the J end by 4 bases, with 12 bases between. Per the germline V gene, CDR1 is KGHSH and CDR2 is LQKENI. The CDR3 loop is CASSATDVNQPQHF. In DNA form, the CDR3 reads TGTGCCAGCTCAGCCACGGACGTGAATCAGCCCCAGCATTTT. The full variable domain, its missing parts supplied by reference TRBV18 and TRBJ1-5, is NAGVMQNPRHLVRRRGQEARLRCSPMKGHSHVYWYRQLPEEGLKFMVYLQKENIIDESGMPKERFSAEFPKEGPSILRIQQVVRGDSAAYFCASSATDVNQPQHFGDGTRLSIL.

V is TRBV6-1 and J is TRBJ1-1; no clear D. The V gene lost 1 base and the J gene lost 0 bases, with 12 bases spanning the gap. CDR1 MNHNS and CDR2 SASEGT come from the germline V gene. This CDR3 spans 16 amino acids. CDR3 DNA: TGTGCCAGCAGTGAAGTAACGGGCACCCTGAACACTGAAGCTTTCTTT. Its translation is CASSEVTGTLNTEAFF.

The V and J genes are TRBV4-2 and TRBJ1-4, with 8 bases matching TRBD1. The CDR3 extends over 15 amino acids. Germline CDR1 LGHNA, CDR2 YNFKEQ. Trimming cost V 5 bases and J 5 bases; bases outside gene matches: 7. The CDR3 protein is CASSLPGQENEKLFF. The CDR3 bases are TGTGCCAGCAGCTTACCGGGACAGGAGAATGAAAAACTGTTTTTT.

The chain employs TRBV20-1 and TRBJ2-7; D uncertain. The CDR3 runs 11 residues. Trimming left V 3 bases short and J 4 bases short, with 7 bases between. Germline-derived CDR1 and CDR2 are DFQATT and SNEGSKA (reference sequence). CDR3 in DNA: TGCAGTGCTAGGGCTGTATACGAGCAGTACTTC. Translated: CSARAVYEQYF.

This chain joins TRBV7-9 and TRBJ2-1; no clear D gene. Trimming shortened V by 5 bases and J by 4 bases, and 15 bases separated the two germline ends. The CDR3 has 15 residues. Germline assignment: CDR1 SEHNR and CDR2 FQNEAQ (reference sequence). In DNA, the CDR3 is TGTGCCAGCAGCCGGAATATTAAAGGGTACAATGAGCAGTTCTTC. Translated: CASSRNIKGYNEQFF.

This rearrangement joins TRBV19 to TRBJ1-5; D unclear. This CDR3 contains 17 residues. Germline V CDR1 and CDR2: LNHDA, SQIVND (reference sequence). V lost 2 bases to trimming and J lost 0 bases, with 14 bases between them. As DNA, the CDR3 is TGTGCCAGTAGTATATGGGCCAGGCCGGATAGCAATCAGCCCCAGCATTTT. Protein sequence: CASSIWARPDSNQPQHF.

The chain recombines TRBV19 with TRBJ2-7; 9 nucleotides line up with TRBD1. The CDR3 is 17 residues long. Losses at the gene ends were 1 base for V and 2 bases for J; bases not matched to a gene: 9. The V gene's germline CDR1 is LNHDA and CDR2 SQIVND (reference sequence). The CDR3, as DNA: TGTGCCAGTAGTATAGGACAGGGGGACGGGACGACCTACGAGCAGTACTTC. The encoded protein is CASSIGQGDGTTYEQYF.

To note about this clone: A junction end diverges from the germline sequence, so it may reflect a read error. CDR3 in amino acids: CASSPYMVPFF. DNA for the CDR3: TGTGCCAGCAGCCCTTACATGGTCCCTTTTTTT. The chain couples TRBV7-2 to TRBJ2-3; no reliable D call. Germline lookup yields CDR1 SGHTA and CDR2 FQGNSA. The CDR3 covers 11 residues.

The gene calls are TRBV7-3 and TRBJ2-1; the D is unclear. Germline values: CDR1 SGHTA, CDR2 FQGTGA. Between the trimmed V and J ends, which lost 5 bases and 5 bases, there was a span of 16 bases. CDR3 length: 15 amino acids. The CDR3: CASSPLRAHDNEQFF. The CDR3 region has the DNA TGTGCCAGCAGCCCCCTCCGGGCCCACGACAATGAGCAGTTCTTC. The whole variable domain, remainder taken from reference TRBV7-3 and TRBJ2-1, is GAGVSQTPSNKVTEKGKYVELRCDPISGHTALYWYRQSLGQGPEFLIYFQGTGAADDSGLPNDRFFAVRPEGSVSTLKIQRTERGDSAVYLCASSPLRAHDNEQFFGPGTRLTVL.